This T cell receptor (beta chain) was captured in a study of metastatic and nonmetastatic thyroid tumors. Turning to the study itself: The comparison covered peripheral blood and tumor or nodule tissue in malignant and benign thyroid patients.

Trimming removed 2 bases from V and 4 bases from J; junction bases left unmatched: 6. The CDR3 is 15 amino acids. Germline V gene lookup returns CDR1 MNHNS and CDR2 SASEGT. Until they underwent thyroid surgery, no patient had received any treatment. This clone was recorded a few times. Original analysis: Building a distant-metastasis classifier for papillary thyroid cancer drew on CDR3 differences across clinicopathological groups. Using MiXCR, TCRdb re-called clones from the PCR reads. V and J calls and clone size were set by TCRdb, not the authors. The sample gives about 46,000 clones, about 22% of which show up once; 3% to 3.5% is in the top ten.

Material for sequencing was blood. The clonotype was recovered from a male donor with papillary thyroid cancer or a benign thyroid nodule (not recorded which). Some clones in this sample may be carry-over from other donors' samples. The chain uses TRBV6-1 and TRBJ2-7; 9 bases are a match to TRBD1. CDR3 DNA sequence: TGTGCCAGCAGTGAATGGGGACAGGGTCTTTACGAGCAGTACTTC. It encodes CASSEWGQGLYEQYF.